Below, one T cell receptor (beta chain) is given with its context. This clonotype was picked up many times. The specificity of this receptor is unknown. The record has no base qualities; no much larger clone is one base away. The library was built by means of multiplex PCR. The sample was run on an Illumina HiSeq 4000. iRepertoire HTBI primers and Arm-PCR amplification of CDR3 regions were used to construct TCR beta libraries. PCR products were gel purified before sequencing. Per the original workflow: Gene usage analysis of CDR3 amino acid clonotypes relied on the 60 to 65 TRBV and about 15 TRBJ segments identified across samples. Filtered high-quality paired reads were merged into contigs using COPE and FqMerger. BLAST was used to align contigs to IMGT TRBV, TRBD and TRBJ reference genes, with CDR3 defined following IMGT. Clonotypes above 0.1% frequency were classified as highly expanded clones. Shannon entropy served as the measure of repertoire diversity, while the Gini coefficient captured V-J evenness. Public clonotypes were defined as clonotypes shared by more than one individual. TCRdb reprocessed the public reads (quality trimming at Q25 with fastp, clone calling with MiXCR) and kept in-frame beta chains. Each entry merges the rows of one CDR3 protein and shows their most common DNA and genes. The authors' filters were not applied to this entry. The sample data list some 250,000 distinct CDR3 sequences, and 20% of these were observed just once. The top ten constitute approximately 15% of the sample.

Looking up the germline V gene yields CDR1 SNHLY and CDR2 FYNNEI. The CDR3 measures 15 amino acids from cysteine to phenylalanine. The entry retains the CDR3 DNA only, 45 bases that are in frame from base 1. The trim is 2 bases for V and 0 bases for J, with a gap of 9 bases between the germline ends. The time point label, as the study defines it: newly diagnosed GD, antithyroid drugs for less than 3 months. For both TCR sequencing and RNA sequencing, RNA was extracted from PBMCs using TRIzol. The diagnosis of Graves' disease followed American Thyroid Association guidelines. Patients were recruited from an endocrinology department in Xi'an, China. From each patient, about 9.7 milliliters of peripheral blood was collected into an EDTA anticoagulant tube. PBMCs were isolated by Ficoll Paque Plus density gradient separation without further T cell sorting. An Agilent 2100 Bioanalyzer and agarose gel were used to check RNA quality, and a NanoDrop 2000 was used to measure RNA concentration.

The sample is drawn from a study of regulatory T cells in long-lasting Graves disease (dated by TCRdb to 2020 to 2023). Context from the whole study: Antithyroid drugs had been taken for less than 3 months by newly diagnosed Graves' disease patients. A total of 35 or so samples were covered by TCR sequencing, comprising around 13 persistent and some 20 newly diagnosed Graves' disease patients. Peripheral blood TCR sequencing and RNA sequencing compared persistent Graves' disease patients with newly diagnosed Graves' disease patients. The study was registered as a clinical trial and conducted in China. Summary of the overall study and its limitations: Only the TCR beta chain was sequenced and analyzed. Lower TCR Shannon entropy and fewer highly expanded clones were observed in persistent Graves' disease patients than in newly diagnosed patients, which suggested clonal expansion. As a limitation, the authors acknowledged that the small sample size may reduce accuracy. Peripheral blood alone was examined, since thyroid tissue, which constituted the primary lesion, could not be accessed. A larger number of public clonotypes was shared among persistent patients (fewer than 3,000) than among newly diagnosed patients (around 870). Persistent disease showed preferential use of TRBV28, TRBJ1-2 and TRBJ2-5, whereas newly diagnosed disease favored TRBV20-1 and TRBJ2-1.

Here the chain combines TRBV2 and TRBJ2-3; matching of 5 bases hints at TRBD2 as the D gene. The specimen was peripheral blood mononuclear cells (PBMCs), collected at new diagnosis, from a patient treated with antithyroid drugs. This TCR was recovered from a female donor with Graves disease. The DNA sequence is as follows: TGTGCCAGCAGTGAAAGCAGCGGTAGCACAGATACGCAGTATTTT. Protein translation: CASSESSGSTDTQYF. Reference TRBV2 and TRBJ2-3 proteins supply the regions before and after the CDR3; the full variable domain is: EPEVTQTPSHQVTQMGQEVILRCVPISNHLYFYWYRQILGQKVEFLVSFYNNEISEKSEIFDDQFSVERPDGSNFTLKIRSTKLEDSAMYFCASSESSGSTDTQYFGPGTRLTVL.